One T cell receptor beta chain is described in this entry. It lacks a known antigen. No base quality information exists; no much larger clone differs at one position. Libraries were built with 5' RACE. Sequenced on an Illumina HiSeq 2500. A second PCR of roughly 7 to 11 cycles was performed with a sample-barcoded 5' primer and a J-beta primer mix. A template-switch 5' adaptor carrying 12 random nucleotides introduced a unique molecular identifier onto each TCR beta cDNA molecule. At least 2.5 million CDR3-containing paired-end reads were obtained from each sample. First-strand cDNA was synthesized from all RNA with the Mint cDNA synthesis kit, primed by a TRBC-specific oligonucleotide. After uracil-DNA glycosylase treatment, a first 18-cycle PCR used universal primers M1SS and BC2_uni_R on all cDNA. The authors' pipeline ran thus. For normalization, 1 million high-quality reads were randomly selected from each sample, with every read carrying a distinct molecular identifier. Reads sharing molecular identifiers were discarded rather than binned into consensus sequences. MiTCR, run with a Q25 quality threshold and the strictest error-elimination algorithm, handled CDR3 identification, clonotype clustering and error correction. A nonparametric unseen species model with Euler transformation was used to estimate a lower bound on total TCR beta diversity. TCRdb applied fastp at Q25 and MiXCR to the public reads, then kept only in-frame beta chains. Every CDR3 protein is listed once, alongside the most common genes and DNA of its rows. These V and J calls derive from TCRdb rather than the authors' analysis. In this sample the table shows more than 700,000 distinct CDR3 sequences, approximately 55% of which occur a single time. The biggest ten clones account for 40% to 50% of the sample.

These data are taken from a study of blood T cells in healthy people across ages (dated by TCRdb to between 2014 and 2017). About the study as a whole: Template switching captured roughly one uniquely barcoded TCR beta cDNA molecule per two T cells in model experiments. The study analyzed two additional independent replicas of 1 million unique cDNA reads from the same blood draw for two donors, one aged 18 to 29 and one aged 80 or older. To track age-related changes in TCR beta repertoire diversity, the study relied on deep sequencing normalized with unique cDNA molecular identifiers. Donors were grouped into four age groups: young (average 16 years), middle-aged (39), aged (over 55) and long-lived (roughly 80). Donors of different ages were randomly distributed across sequencing lanes to avoid experimental bias. General findings and caveats noted by the study authors: The CMV infection status of donors was not known, potentially confounding age-related changes in expanded clonotypes. Because profiling used bulk unsorted PBMCs, naive and antigen-experienced compartments could not be compared conclusively. Estimates of total diversity based on one million sequenced T cells were considered lower bounds and underestimates. Observed TCR beta diversity per million T cells fell roughly linearly with age, and a significant reduction was already apparent by age approximately 41. Compared with the aged group, the long-lived group had more naive CD4+ T cells, fewer expanded clones and increased TCR diversity, a pattern suggesting age selection. There was a strong correlation between observed TCR beta diversity and the percentage of naive T cells measured by flow cytometry.

The 40 or so donors, aged about 6 to 95 years, were systemically healthy Caucasian individuals from Russia. Around 10 milliliters of peripheral blood were drawn from each donor into EDTA-treated Vacutainer tubes. Ficoll-Paque density-gradient centrifugation was used to isolate PBMCs, with at least 6 million obtained per sample. Trizol reagent was used to extract total RNA from PBMCs, with at least 5 micrograms per sample. For every donor, flow cytometry on a PBMC aliquot measured the percentage of naive CD45RAhigh/CD27high T cells. The CDR3 contains 17 residues, cysteine and phenylalanine counted. CDR3 DNA only is kept here, 51 bases in frame from base 1. Clipping removes 3 bases from V and 2 bases from J, with 8 as the unmatched junction base count. CDR1 is given as MGHRA and CDR2 as YSYEKL, both from the germline V gene.

Sequencing was done on a sample of blood. This sequence uses TRBV4-1 and TRBJ2-2; 8 central bases correspond to TRBD2. The clonotype comes from an older man in good health. The CDR3 protein: CASSQPGLVLNTGELFF. The sequenced DNA: TGCGCCAGCAGCCAGCCGGGACTAGTCTTAAACACCGGGGAGCTGTTTTTT.